Sequencing of this T cell receptor beta chain was carried out in a study of blood T cells in healthy people across ages. Whole-study results and caveats: Whereas aged donors had fewer naive CD4+ cells, long-lived donors had more of them and higher diversity.

This CDR3 contains 15 residues. From germline, CDR1 is SGHDN and CDR2 FVKESK. Trimming cost V 0 bases and J 9 bases; bases outside gene matches: 7. This clonotype showed up just a few times. Its target is unknown. Researchers collected approximately 9.5 milliliters of peripheral blood from every single donor. PBMCs, at least 7 million per sample, were isolated. The authors ran a second PCR of roughly 7 to 11 cycles using a sample-barcoded 5' primer and a J-beta primer mix. TCRdb reprocessed the 5' RACE reads with MiXCR, giving one entry per CDR3 protein. The sample holds more than 800,000 distinct CDR3 sequences, 40% to 50% seen once.

Sequenced material: blood. The receptor's source is an older woman in good health. The chain recombines TRBV14 with TRBJ2-1; 8 bases line up with TRBD2. The DNA for the CDR3 is TGTGCCAGCAGCCAAGATGTGAGCGGGAGCACTGAGCAGTTCTTC. Its protein is CASSQDVSGSTEQFF.